This TCR beta chain stems from a study of CD8 T cells in ankylosing spondylitis. Trimming stripped 3 bases from V and 4 bases from J, with 13 bases between. CDR1 is MGHDK and CDR2 is SYGVNS in the germline V gene. This CDR3 comprises 16 residues. Quantitative barcoded 5'-RACE was used to prepare TCR beta libraries. Each CDR3 protein gets one entry after TCRdb re-called the 5' RACE reads with MiXCR. In the table there are 250,000 or so distinct CDR3 sequences, approximately 12% of which are singletons. Study-wide points: Enrichment of disease-linked clones was reportedly significant in matched ankylosing spondylitis synovial fluid. Clones linked with disease were CD8+ and fairly uncommon in the peripheral blood. Several of the motif variants were reported before in synovial fluid and blood from reactive arthritis.

Concerning this clonotype itself: Its target is not known.

Sequenced: blood, either unsorted or a sorted T cell fraction (not recorded which). This receptor was identified in a male donor with ankylosing spondylitis or in good health (not recorded which). J is TRBJ2-6 and V is TRBV25-1; no reliable D call. CDR3 nucleotide sequence: TGTGCCAGCAGTGACGCTTTGGATTCAGGGGCCAACGTCCTGACTTTC. This codes for CASSDALDSGANVLTF.